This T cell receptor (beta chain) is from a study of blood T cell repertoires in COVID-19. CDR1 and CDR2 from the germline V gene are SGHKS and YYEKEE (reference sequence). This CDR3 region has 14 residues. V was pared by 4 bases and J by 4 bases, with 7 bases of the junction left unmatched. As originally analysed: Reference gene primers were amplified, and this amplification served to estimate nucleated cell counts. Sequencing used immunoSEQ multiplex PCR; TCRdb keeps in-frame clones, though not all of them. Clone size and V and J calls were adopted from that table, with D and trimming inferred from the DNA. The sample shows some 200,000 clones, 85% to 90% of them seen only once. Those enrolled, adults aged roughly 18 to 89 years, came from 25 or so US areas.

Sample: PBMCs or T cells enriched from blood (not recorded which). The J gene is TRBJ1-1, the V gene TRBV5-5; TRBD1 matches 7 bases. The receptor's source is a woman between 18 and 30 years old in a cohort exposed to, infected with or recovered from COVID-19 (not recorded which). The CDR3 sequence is CASSRQGSPTEAFF. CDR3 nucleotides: TGTGCCAGCAGCCGACAGGGATCGCCCACTGAAGCTTTCTTT.